This T cell receptor beta chain was captured in a study of blood T cell repertoires in COVID-19. About the study: The United States, Italy and Spain supplied acute and convalescent COVID-19 samples. Nucleic acid was either cDNA or gDNA, and it came from T cells, B-cell-depleted T cells, or PBMCs.

Only in-frame clones appear in the TCRdb table, and some are missing; sequencing was by immunoSEQ multiplex PCR. The sample holds some 320,000 clones, 80% to 90% seen once. Per the germline V gene, CDR1 is MNHEY and CDR2 is SVGAGI. The CDR3 is made up of 13 amino acids. V lost 2 bases and J lost 3, with 6 bases in between. Sequenced material: peripheral blood. This chain joins TRBV6-5 and TRBJ2-3, with D uncertain. This TCR derives from a woman between 50 and 59 years old who had recovered from COVID-19. This CDR3 reads CASSYDLTDTQYF. DNA of the CDR3: TGTGCCAGCAGTTACGATCTAACAGATACGCAGTATTTT.